Only a few counts were recorded for the clone carrying this T cell receptor beta chain. Its antigen remains unknown. This entry belongs to a study of cytomegalovirus exposure and HLA in healthy donors. Whole-study results and caveats: Only CMV serostatus was available as immune exposure information. Sequencing probably produced one cluster of sequence variants that were highly shared.

With 60 Vbeta and 13 Jbeta primers, the PCR was carried out. Only in-frame clones appear in the TCRdb table, and some are missing; sequencing was by immunoSEQ multiplex PCR. The sample yields about 150,000 clones, about 72% seen once. Germline V CDR1 and CDR2: LNHNV, YYDKDF (reference sequence). With 1 base clipped from V and 5 bases from J, the junction kept 8 bases outside the gene matches. There are 16 residues in the CDR3. Sequencing was performed on PBMCs. This chain uses TRBV15 with TRBJ2-7, with 10 bases that match TRBD2. The receptor was isolated from a man aged 60 to 75 in good health and CMV-seronegative. The CDR3 coding sequence is TGTGCCACCAGCAGAGGAGGAGCGGGAGGGCCGAACGAGCAGTACTTC. It encodes CATSRGGAGGPNEQYF. Drawing the rest from reference TRBV15 and TRBJ2-7, the complete variable domain is DAMVIQNPRYQVTQFGKPVTLSCSQTLNHNVMYWYQQKSSQAPKLLFHYYDKDFNNEADTPDNFQSRRPNTSFCFLDIRSPGLGDTAMYLCATSRGGAGGPNEQYFGPGTRLTVT.